These T cell receptor beta chains were read from a single sample in a study of Tregs in tolerant kidney transplant recipients. Profiled with immunoSEQ multiplex PCR; TCRdb holds only in-frame clones, not every one. The table records 50,000 to 65,000 clones, more than 75% of them present only once. The sample here was CD4+ T cells from blood (PBMCs), taken 6 months after the transplant. The receptor source for this set is a human patient who received a combined kidney and bone marrow transplant. Some of the T cells may derive from the graft donor. Both conserved end residues are part of each CDR3. Each record gives: V gene, D gene, CDR3 length, clone size, J gene, CDR3 DNA, CDR3 protein. A D gene is named only where the DNA matches it firmly. Only some rows state a clone size, as once, few, many or a class for expanded clones.

TRBV4-1	NA	17	NA	TRBJ1-4	TGCGCCAGCAGCCAAAAGGGGCAGACCGCAACTAATGAAAAACTGTTTTTT	CASSQKGQTATNEKLFF
TRBV5-4	NA	15	NA	TRBJ2-5	TGTGCCAGCAGCTTGGCCGAGGCAGGGCAAGAGACCCAGTACTTC	CASSLAEAGQETQYF
TRBV29-1	TRBD1	14	few	TRBJ2-1	TGCAGCGCCACGTCGGACAGGCGGTACAATGAGCAGTTCTTC	CSATSDRRYNEQFF
TRBV19	NA	16	once	TRBJ1-1	TGTGCCAGTAGTGTGAACAGGGTACAAGTGAACACTGAAGCTTTCTTT	CASSVNRVQVNTEAFF
TRBV5-1	TRBD1	15	NA	TRBJ2-3	TGCGCCAGCACCCCCAGGCAGGGGGCCACAGATACGCAGTATTTT	CASTPRQGATDTQYF
TRBV11-3	NA	13	once	TRBJ1-5	TGTGCCAGCAGCCGGGAGAGCAATCAGCCCCAGCATTTT	CASSRESNQPQHF
TRBV28	TRBD1	14	few	TRBJ2-1	TGTGCCAGCATCCAGACAGGGAAGAGGAATGAGCAGTTCTTC	CASIQTGKRNEQFF
TRBV4-3	NA	13	NA	TRBJ1-5	TGCGCCAGCAGCCAAGATATGAATCAGCCCCAGCATTTT	CASSQDMNQPQHF
TRBV6-5	TRBD1	15	NA	TRBJ2-7	TGTGCCAGCAGTTACCGGGACAGGTGGTCCTACGAGCAGTACTTC	CASSYRDRWSYEQYF
TRBV7-9	NA	16	NA	TRBJ1-3	TGTGCCAGCAGCTTAGTATCAGGTTATACTGGAAACACCATATATTTT	CASSLVSGYTGNTIYF
TRBV7-2	TRBD2	16	NA	TRBJ2-3	TGTGCCAGCAGCTCCGGGACTAGCGGGAGTGTAGATACGCAGTATTTT	CASSSGTSGSVDTQYF
TRBV18	NA	15	once	TRBJ1-1	TGTGCCAGCTCACCACTAAGTGTCGGGAACACTGAAGCTTTCTTT	CASSPLSVGNTEAFF
TRBV6-5	NA	14	NA	TRBJ2-2	TGTGCCAGCAATCCTACAGGGAACACCGGGGAGCTGTTTTTT	CASNPTGNTGELFF
TRBV6-5	TRBD1	14	NA	TRBJ1-5	TGTGCCAGCAGCCGAGACAGGGTGGGTCAGCCCCAGCATTTT	CASSRDRVGQPQHF
TRBV19	NA	16	NA	TRBJ1-6	TGTGCCAGTAGTATAAGTTCGGGGTTGAGTAATTCACCCCTCCACTTT	CASSISSGLSNSPLHF
TRBV9	TRBD2	15	NA	TRBJ2-1	TGTGCCAGCAGCGTAGTCCAGGGACTAGGGAATGAGCAGTTCTTC	CASSVVQGLGNEQFF
TRBV28	NA	14	NA	TRBJ1-2	TGTGCCAGCTTCTCCGGGCCGGGGAACTATGGCTACACCTTC	CASFSGPGNYGYTF
TRBV4-3	TRBD1	15	NA	TRBJ2-1	TGCGCCTCCCGAAGGTCAGGGGGCAAAGACAATGAGCAGTTCTTC	CASRRSGGKDNEQFF
TRBV6-6	NA	13	NA	TRBJ1-2	TGTGCCAGCAGTACCGACAGAAACTATGGCTACACCTTC	CASSTDRNYGYTF
TRBV27	NA	15	NA	TRBJ2-7	TGTGCCAGCAGGAAAGTTGACAGGGACTCATACGAGCAGTACTTC	CASRKVDRDSYEQYF
TRBV7-3	NA	17	few	TRBJ1-1	TGTGCCAGCAGCCCTAGCGGGGGGGTGGGGATGAACACTGAAGCTTTCTTT	CASSPSGGVGMNTEAFF
TRBV2	NA	15	NA	TRBJ1-4	TGTGCCAGCAGTGAAGGGGGGGGGCGCGCGGGAAAACTGTTTTTT	CASSEGGGRAGKLFF